This entry lists 10 T cell receptor beta chains sequenced from one sample in a study of cytomegalovirus exposure and HLA in healthy donors. The method was immunoSEQ multiplex PCR; TCRdb's version includes in-frame clones alone and lacks a portion of them. Of about 100,000 clones in the sample, approximately 94% are singletons; the top ten hold roughly 0.9%. The sequenced material came from PBMCs. Source of these receptors: a woman aged 18 to 35 in good health and CMV-seronegative.

The V gene is TRBV6-1, the J gene TRBJ2-7; 7 nucleotides align to TRBD2. The CDR3 length is 15 residues. With 7 bases clipped from V and 6 bases from J, the junction kept 15 bases outside the gene matches. CDR1 is MNHNS and CDR2 is SASEGT in the germline V gene. The CDR3 sequence: CASTGGDGGSSEQYF. CDR3 sequence (DNA): TGTGCCAGCACTGGAGGGGACGGGGGGAGCTCCGAGCAGTACTTC.

This chain connects TRBV6-1 to TRBJ2-7, with 7 bases lining up with TRBD1. This CDR3 contains 13 residues. Per germline, CDR1 MNHNS and CDR2 SASEGT. V gave up 6 bases and J gave up 2 bases; unmatched junction bases: 4. The CDR3, as DNA: TGTGCCAGCAGGAAGGGACAGCCCTACGAGCAGTACTTC. Translating gives CASRKGQPYEQYF.

This chain connects TRBV7-2 to TRBJ1-2; 7 bases are a match to TRBD1. This CDR3 has 13 amino acids. The J segment lost 6 bases and the V segment lost 4 bases, leaving 5 bases of the junction unmatched. Germline V gives CDR1 SGHTA, CDR2 FQGNSA. CDR3 amino acids: CASSSLQGNGYTF. The CDR3 nucleotides read TGTGCCAGCAGCTCCTTACAGGGGAATGGCTACACCTTC.

This rearrangement joins TRBV7-2 to TRBJ2-1; 8 nucleotides agree with TRBD2. The CDR3 covers 15 residues. CDR1 and CDR2 (germline): SGHTA, FQGNSA. V lost 8 bases, J lost 4 bases, and 10 bases stayed unmatched. DNA for the CDR3: TGTGCCAGCGTAGTGGAAAGCGGGGGTTACAATGAGCAGTTCTTC. Its protein product is CASVVESGGYNEQFF.

This chain connects TRBV6-1 to TRBJ2-2; perhaps TRBD1 as D (6 bases). The CDR3 sequence is 14 residues long. V lost 3 bases to trimming and J lost 3 bases, with 8 bases between them. Germline V gives CDR1 MNHNS, CDR2 SASEGT. The CDR3 DNA reads TGTGCCAGCAGTGAGGGGGCTGACACCGGGGAGCTGTTTTTT. Translated: CASSEGADTGELFF.

This clone was counted once. The chain uses TRBV7-2 and TRBJ2-5, with 9 nucleotides matching TRBD1. Germline V gene sequence: CDR1 SGHTA, CDR2 FQGNSA. Trimming removed 3 bases from V and 2 bases from J; junction bases left unmatched: 4. The CDR3 length is 15 residues. The CDR3 sequence is CASSFGTGRQETQYF. The CDR3 coding sequence is TGTGCCAGCAGCTTCGGGACAGGGAGACAAGAGACCCAGTACTTC.

The CDR3 loop reads CASSSLTGGGNTIYF. CDR3 DNA sequence: TGTGCCAGCAGCTCCCTAACCGGGGGGGGAAACACCATATATTTT. The rearrangement joins TRBV5-6 to TRBJ1-3, with D possibly matching TRBD1 (5 bases). Trimming took 3 bases from V and 4 from J, leaving 14 bases between them. From germline, CDR1 is SGHDT and CDR2 YYEEEE. The CDR3 spans 15 residues.

The V gene is TRBV18, the J gene TRBJ1-5, with TRBD1 identical over 10 bases. The CDR3 contains 15 residues. From germline, CDR1 is KGHSH and CDR2 LQKENI. J gave up 7 bases and V 3 bases, and 6 bases lay outside the gene matches. The CDR3 here is CASSPETGGEQPQHF. The CDR3 DNA follows: TGTGCCAGCTCACCGGAGACAGGGGGCGAACAGCCCCAGCATTTT. Supplemented by reference TRBV18 and TRBJ1-5, the full variable domain reads NAGVMQNPRHLVRRRGQEARLRCSPMKGHSHVYWYRQLPEEGLKFMVYLQKENIIDESGMPKERFSAEFPKEGPSILRIQQVVRGDSAAYFCASSPETGGEQPQHFGDGTRLSIL.

The rearrangement uses TRBV7-9 and TRBJ2-1; tentative D call: TRBD2 (5 bases). Germline V gene sequence: CDR1 SEHNR, CDR2 FQNEAQ (reference sequence). V was clipped by 5 bases and J by 4 bases, with 15 bases between them. The CDR3 runs 15 residues. CDR3 protein: CASSRLGGLYNEQFF. The DNA of the CDR3 is TGTGCCAGCAGCCGACTTGGAGGCCTATACAATGAGCAGTTCTTC.

J is TRBJ2-1 and V is TRBV5-1; 8 nucleotides agree with TRBD1. Germline CDR1 SGHRS, CDR2 YFSETQ. Trimming took 6 bases from V and 5 from J; bases not matched to a gene: 10. The CDR3 is made up of 15 amino acids. The CDR3 sequence: CASNLRTGINNEQFF. The CDR3, as DNA: TGCGCCAGCAACCTCCGGACAGGGATAAACAATGAGCAGTTCTTC. Combining the CDR3 with reference TRBV5-1 and TRBJ2-1 gives the whole variable domain KAGVTQTPRYLIKTRGQQVTLSCSPISGHRSVSWYQQTPGQGLQFLFEYFSETQRNKGNFPGRFSGRQFSNSRSEMNVSTLELGDSALYLCASNLRTGINNEQFFGPGTRLTVL.